This T cell receptor (beta chain) was recovered during a study of beta chain features in type 1 diabetes. Donors contributed one heparinised blood draw apiece, averaging about 116 mL. Reverse transcription of all isolated RNA meant that expressed TCRB transcripts were sequenced. Sequencing used immunoSEQ multiplex PCR; TCRdb keeps in-frame clones, though not all of them. The table includes nearly 250,000 clones, 13% to 15% detected once. This clone came up a few times. CDR1 LNHDA and CDR2 SQIVND come from the germline V gene (reference sequence). V was shortened by 7 bases and J by 2 bases, with 15 bases between the two germline ends. This CDR3 contains 15 residues.

The source is a woman aged 35 to 49 in good health. The rearrangement uses TRBV19 and TRBJ1-5; D is perhaps TRBD1 (6 bases). Sequenced sample: naive CD4+ T cells from blood. CDR3 amino acids: CASMRGRGGNQPQHF. Written as DNA, the CDR3 is TGTGCCAGTATGAGGGGCAGGGGAGGCAATCAGCCCCAGCATTTT.